These T cell receptor beta chains were read from a single sample in a study of CD8 T cells in ankylosing spondylitis. TCRdb reprocessed the 5' RACE reads via MiXCR and lists one record per CDR3 protein. The sample lists some 26,000 distinct CDR3 sequences, about 15% occurring once. Sequencing was performed on blood. These receptors were taken from a male donor with ankylosing spondylitis or in good health (not recorded which). Each CDR3 is given with its conserved first and last residue. The order of the fields is D gene, clone size, V gene, J gene, CDR3 DNA, CDR3 protein. D genes are given only for firm matches. Rows may omit the clone size; those that give it use once, few, many or a size class.

>TRBD1|many|TRBV12-3/TRBV12-4|TRBJ2-2
TGTGCCAGCAGCCAGGGGGCAACCGGGGAGCTGTTTTTT
CASSQGATGELFF
>-|-|TRBV7-3|TRBJ2-1
TGTGCCAGCAGCTTAAACCCGACAGGTGGTAGGGGCAATGAGCAGTTCTTC
CASSLNPTGGRGNEQFF
>-|-|TRBV5-1|TRBJ2-2
TGCGCCAGCAGCATTAGGGTGAACACCGGGGAGCTGTTTTTT
CASSIRVNTGELFF
>TRBD1|many|TRBV6-2/TRBV6-3|TRBJ1-4
TGTGCCAGCACCGAACGACAGGGGACGGATGAAAAACTGTTTTTT
CASTERQGTDEKLFF
>-|many|TRBV7-2|TRBJ2-5
TGTGCCAGCAGCCCCCGGCTGGTTGAGACCCAGTACTTC
CASSPRLVETQYF
>-|-|TRBV6-2/TRBV6-3|TRBJ1-5
TGTGCCGGCAGACCCGGGATAGGGGTGCCCCAGCCCCAGCATTTT
CAGRPGIGVPQPQHF
>-|-|TRBV7-9|TRBJ1-1
TGTGCCAGCAGCTTTGGACAGTCGGGGACTGAAGCTTTCTTT
CASSFGQSGTEAFF
>TRBD2|few|TRBV20-1|TRBJ2-1
TGCAGTGCTATACAGACTAGCGGGTACTCCTACAATGAGCAGTTCTTC
CSAIQTSGYSYNEQFF
>-|many|TRBV5-1|TRBJ2-1
TGCGCCAGCACAGAACAGGGTATCGGCGAGCAGTTCTTC
CASTEQGIGEQFF
>-|-|TRBV6-2/TRBV6-3|TRBJ1-1
TGTGCCAGCAGTTACGACGCCTCGAACACTGAAGCTTTCTTT
CASSYDASNTEAFF
>-|few|TRBV19|TRBJ2-3
TGTGCCAGTAGTATCAGGGGCCCCATTCGCCCAGATACGCAGTATTTT
CASSIRGPIRPDTQYF
>-|few|TRBV5-5|TRBJ2-3
TGTGCCAGCAGCTTGGGGCGGGCAGGGTTAACAGATACGCAGTATTTT
CASSLGRAGLTDTQYF
>-|-|TRBV29-1|TRBJ2-3
TGCAGCGCGGGCCCAGATACGCAGTATTTT
CSAGPDTQYF
>-|-|TRBV24-1|TRBJ1-5
TGTGCCACCAGTGGGGCAGGGGGCAATCAGCCCCAGCATTTT
CATSGAGGNQPQHF
>-|many|TRBV5-1|TRBJ1-1
TGCGCCAGCAGCTTGCAGGGGACGACTGAAGCTTTCTTT
CASSLQGTTEAFF
>TRBD1|many|TRBV12-3/TRBV12-4|TRBJ2-3
TGTGCCAGCAGATGGACAGGGGGCCATACAGATACGCAGTATTTT
CASRWTGGHTDTQYF
>TRBD1|-|TRBV7-9|TRBJ2-2
TGTGCCAGCACCCGACAGGGCCTAGTGGACACCGGGGAGCTGTTTTTT
CASTRQGLVDTGELFF
>TRBD2|many|TRBV12-3/TRBV12-4|TRBJ2-5
TGTGCCAGCAGCTTAGCGGGAGGAGGGCAAGAGACCCAGTACTTC
CASSLAGGGQETQYF
>TRBD2|-|TRBV5-4|TRBJ2-5
TGTGCCAGCAGCGTGACTAGCGGGATCAGAGAGACCCAGTACTTC
CASSVTSGIRETQYF
>-|-|TRBV5-4|TRBJ2-1
TGTGCCAGCAGCTTGGCAGGGCCTATCCGCGGGGATGAGCAGTTCTTC
CASSLAGPIRGDEQFF
>-|many|TRBV28|TRBJ2-7
TGTGCCAGCAGTAGCCGGGAACAGGCGTTGATCCGCTACGAGCAGTACTTC
CASSSREQALIRYEQYF
>TRBD2|once|TRBV7-2|TRBJ2-1
TGTGCCAGCAGTAGGACTAGCGGCTACAATGAGCAGTTCTTC
CASSRTSGYNEQFF
>-|few|TRBV2|TRBJ2-1
TGTGCCAGCAGGGACAATGAGCAGTTCTTC
CASRDNEQFF
>-|many|TRBV4-3|TRBJ2-3
TGCGCCAGCAGCCAAGGAGGGGTGCCAGATACGCAGTATTTT
CASSQGGVPDTQYF
>TRBD1|once|TRBV7-7|TRBJ1-3
TGTGCCAGCAGCCAATCCGGGACAGGGGATTACTCTGGAAACACCATATATTTT
CASSQSGTGDYSGNTIYF
>TRBD1|many|TRBV4-2|TRBJ2-7
TGTGCCAGCAGCGTACGGGACAGCGTGATCTACGAGCAGTACTTC
CASSVRDSVIYEQYF
>-|many|TRBV28|TRBJ1-3
TGTGCCAGCTGGGCGGGGGCTGGAAACACCATATATTTT
CASWAGAGNTIYF
>-|many|TRBV20-1|TRBJ2-5
TGCAGTGCTAGTCCCCTAGCCCGGGAGACCCAGTACTTC
CSASPLARETQYF
>-|many|TRBV15|TRBJ1-4
TGTGCCACCAGCAGAGATCTCTCAGGGGATGAAAAACTGTTTTTT
CATSRDLSGDEKLFF
>-|-|TRBV9|TRBJ2-2
TGTGCCAGCAGCAGCCGGGTTCACACCGGGGAGCTGTTTTTT
CASSSRVHTGELFF